Listed here are 23 T cell receptor beta chains from one sample, sequenced in a study of PD-1 blockade in classical Hodgkin lymphoma. Time point specified: cycle 4 day 1 (C4D1), after 6 weeks of nivolumab. With no exception, relapse followed autologous stem cell transplantation in all patients, and brentuximab vedotin exposure varied. TCRdb's table, derived via immunoSEQ multiplex PCR, lists solely in-frame clones and lacks some. The repertoire holds about 9,200 clones, with over 80% as singletons. The sequences come from peripheral blood mononuclear cells (PBMCs), collected before the fourth cycle of nivolumab. The source of these receptors is a human donor with classical Hodgkin lymphoma.

This clone was recorded a few times. In nucleotides, the CDR3 is TGTGCCAGCACCGCGGAGGGGGGTTATAGCAATCAGCCCCAGCATTTT. Its translation is CASTAEGGYSNQPQHF. The chain joins TRBV6-6 to TRBJ1-5, with D perhaps TRBD1 (6 bases). The CDR3 loop spans 16 amino acids. CDR1 and CDR2 from the germline V gene are MNHNY and SVGAGI (reference sequence). V dropped 7 bases and J dropped 0 bases, with 16 bases sitting between them.

The rearrangement joins TRBV7-9 to TRBJ1-2; the D gene is possibly TRBD1 (5 bases). The CDR3 sequence is 17 residues long. CDR1 and CDR2 (germline): SEHNR, FQNEAQ (reference sequence). V lost 5 bases and J lost 0, with 19 bases in between. The CDR3 reads CASSITQGVLTNYGYTF. The CDR3 DNA sequence: TGTGCCAGCAGCATCACCCAAGGGGTCCTTACTAACTATGGCTACACCTTC. Supplemented by reference TRBV7-9 and TRBJ1-2, the full variable domain reads DTGVSQNPRHKITKRGQNVTFRCDPISEHNRLYWYRQTLGQGPEFLTYFQNEAQLEKSRLLSDRFSAERPKGSFSTLEIQRTEQGDSAMYLCASSITQGVLTNYGYTFGSGTRLTVV.

This chain uses TRBV29-1 with TRBJ2-3; TRBD1 matches 11 bases. CDR3 size: 14 residues. The V segment lost 6 bases and the J segment 3 bases; nucleotides outside the gene matches: 5. Germline V gives CDR1 SQVTM, CDR2 ANQGSEA. The CDR3 region is CSVRTGGGTDTQYF. The CDR3 region has the DNA TGCAGCGTAAGGACAGGGGGCGGGACAGATACGCAGTATTTT.

V gene TRBV15 combines with J gene TRBJ1-3, with 7 bases lining up with TRBD1. The CDR3 is 18 amino acids. Losses at the gene ends were 0 bases for V and 4 bases for J; bases not matched to a gene: 12. CDR1 is LNHNV and CDR2 is YYDKDF in the germline V gene (reference sequence). This chain's CDR3 is CATSREGFTGAGGNTIYF. CDR3 nucleotide sequence: TGTGCCACCAGCAGAGAAGGATTTACAGGGGCAGGAGGAAACACCATATATTTT.

V gene TRBV5-5 combines with J gene TRBJ2-3; D not certain. Deletions cut 1 base from V and 3 bases from J, with 3 bases between. The CDR3 has 12 residues. CDR1 is SGHKS, CDR2 YYEKEE, per germline (reference sequence). The DNA for the CDR3 is TGTGCCAGCAGCTTGTTGACAGATACGCAGTATTTT. It encodes CASSLLTDTQYF.

J is TRBJ1-2 and V is TRBV18; TRBD1 is a possible D gene (6 bases). Per the germline V gene, CDR1 is KGHSH and CDR2 is LQKENI. Deletions cut 0 bases from V and 6 bases from J, with 11 bases between. The CDR3 spans 14 residues. CDR3 nucleotides: TGTGCCAGCTCACCACCGGGCAGGGGAAATGGCTACACCTTC. Translated, it gives CASSPPGRGNGYTF.

The rearrangement joins TRBV27 to TRBJ2-5; 8 nucleotides agree with TRBD2. Losses at the gene ends were 6 bases for V and 4 bases for J; bases not matched to a gene: 4. CDR1 MNHEY and CDR2 SMNVEV come from the germline V gene (reference sequence). This CDR3 comprises 13 residues. Here the CDR3 DNA reads TGTGCCAGCAGCACGCTAGCGGGAGAGACCCAGTACTTC. It is translated as CASSTLAGETQYF.

The rearrangement links TRBV30 to TRBJ1-2; maybe TRBD1 (6 bases). Trimming shortened V by 0 bases and J by 5 bases, and 10 bases separated the two germline ends. The CDR3 spans 13 residues. Germline V gene sequence: CDR1 GTSNPN, CDR2 SVGIG (reference sequence). In DNA, the CDR3 is TGTGCCTGGAGTGTAAGGGGGGTTTATGGCTACACCTTC. Protein: CAWSVRGVYGYTF.

CDR3 protein: CASSTGGWTEKLFF. The CDR3 DNA reads TGTGCCAGTTCTACAGGGGGCTGGACTGAAAAACTGTTTTTT. This chain uses TRBV19 with TRBJ1-4; 9 bases fit TRBD1. The V segment lost 8 bases and the J segment 7 bases; nucleotides outside the gene matches: 8. The CDR3 is 14 amino acids. Germline-derived CDR1 and CDR2 are LNHDA and SQIVND (reference sequence).

In this sample, this clone turned up once. The chain carries TRBV5-1 and TRBJ2-7, with D possibly being TRBD1 (6 bases). This CDR3 is built from 15 residues. The germline CDR1 and CDR2 sequences are SGHRS and YFSETQ. V lost 2 bases to trimming and J lost 0 bases, with 12 bases between them. CDR3 region: CASSFSQGSSYEQYF. CDR3 DNA sequence: TGCGCCAGCAGCTTCTCACAGGGAAGCTCCTACGAGCAGTACTTC.

The V and J genes are TRBV29-1 and TRBJ1-1; D might be TRBD1 (5 bases). Trimming left V 0 bases short and J 6 bases short, with 5 bases between. The CDR3 consists of 11 residues. Germline V gives CDR1 SQVTM, CDR2 ANQGSEA. The CDR3 bases are TGCAGCGTTGAAGAAGGGGCTGAAGCTTTCTTT. Translation gives CSVEEGAEAFF.

V and J are TRBV19 and TRBJ2-1; possibly TRBD1 for D (6 bases). This CDR3 is 16 amino acids long. Germline V lookup: CDR1 LNHDA, CDR2 SQIVND (reference sequence). The CDR3 protein is CASLPVGTNPYNEQFF. The DNA for the CDR3 is TGTGCTTCTCTCCCGGTCGGGACAAATCCTTACAATGAGCAGTTCTTC.

The genes are TRBV29-1 and TRBJ2-5; TRBD1 is a possible D gene (5 bases). This CDR3 comprises 12 residues. Trimming cost V 4 bases and J 5 bases, with 11 bases left between them. Germline V gene sequence: CDR1 SQVTM, CDR2 ANQGSEA. Written as DNA, the CDR3 is TGCAGCGTTGGGCAGGGCCTGGAGACCCAGTACTTC. Its protein product is CSVGQGLETQYF. Together with reference TRBV29-1 and TRBJ2-5, the CDR3 gives the full variable domain: SAVISQKPSRDICQRGTSLTIQCQVDSQVTMMFWYRQQPGQSLTLIATANQGSEATYESGFVIDKFPISRPNLTFSTLTVSNMSPEDSSIYLCSVGQGLETQYFGPGTRLLVL.

This clone showed up just once. The V call is TRBV7-9, the J call TRBJ2-3; 7 bases fit TRBD2. Germline-derived CDR1 and CDR2 are SEHNR and FQNEAQ (reference sequence). The CDR3 totals 14 residues. With 4 bases clipped from V and 10 bases from J, the junction kept 11 bases outside the gene matches. The CDR3 region has the DNA TGTGCCAGCAGCTCGCGACTAGCATCGGCTTCGCAGTATTTT. This gives the protein CASSSRLASASQYF.

J is TRBJ1-4 and V is TRBV4-1; perhaps TRBD1 as D (6 bases). The CDR3 runs 15 residues. Germline V gives CDR1 MGHRA, CDR2 YSYEKL. The V and J ends lost 1 base and 8 bases respectively, with 14 bases between them. The CDR3 DNA follows: TGCGCCAGCAGCCAAGCGGGGGCAGGGCGAGAAAAACTGTTTTTT. It codes for CASSQAGAGREKLFF.

CDR3 protein: CASSVDPGHPGYTF. The CDR3 region has the DNA TGTGCCAGCAGCGTAGACCCCGGACATCCTGGCTACACCTTC. This chain uses TRBV9 with TRBJ1-2; a possible D gene is TRBD1 (5 bases). V was trimmed by 0 bases and J by 7 bases, leaving 13 bases between them. CDR1 SGDLS and CDR2 YYNGEE come from the germline V gene. The CDR3 spans 14 residues.

This chain connects TRBV5-1 to TRBJ2-7; 11 bases line up with TRBD1. V lost 4 bases, J lost 2 bases, and 11 bases stayed unmatched. Per the germline V gene, CDR1 is SGHRS and CDR2 is YFSETQ. CDR3 length: 17 amino acids. In DNA form, the CDR3 reads TGCGCCAGCAGCCATGGACAGGGGGCGCGGGAAACCTACGAGCAGTACTTC. This encodes CASSHGQGARETYEQYF.

Regarding this clone: The sample carries other DNA sequences with the same CDR3. The V and J genes are TRBV6-1 and TRBJ1-2, with TRBD1 identical over 7 bases. Germline V gives CDR1 MNHNS, CDR2 SASEGT. This CDR3 is built from 14 residues. V gave up 1 base and J gave up 8 bases; unmatched junction bases: 7. The DNA for the CDR3 is TGTGCCAGCAGTGAAGTCGACAGGGAGGGGGGCTACACCTTC. This gives the protein CASSEVDREGGYTF.

This clone showed up just once. The chain combines TRBV10-3 with TRBJ1-5; a weak D match, TRBD1 (5 bases). Trimming removed 3 bases at V and 3 bases at J, with 12 bases between. The CDR3 is 15 amino acids. Germline V CDR1 and CDR2: ENHRY, SYGVKD. The CDR3 loop reads CAISDRDGLNQPQHF. The CDR3 region has the DNA TGTGCCATCAGTGACAGGGACGGCCTCAATCAGCCCCAGCATTTT.

The chain recombines TRBV19 with TRBJ2-7; 8 nucleotides agree with TRBD2. In germline, CDR1 is LNHDA, CDR2 SQIVND (reference sequence). CDR3 length: 14 residues. The V segment lost 5 bases and the J segment 1 base; nucleotides outside the gene matches: 4. The CDR3 loop is CASSFRGGSYEQYF. For the CDR3, the DNA is TGTGCCAGTAGTTTCCGCGGGGGGTCCTACGAGCAGTACTTC.

The chain links TRBV28 to TRBJ2-7, with TRBD2 matching over 8 bases. J lost 6 bases, V lost 7 bases, and 11 bases had no gene match. CDR1 and CDR2 from the germline V gene are MDHEN and SYDVKM. This CDR3 has 14 residues. In DNA, the CDR3 is TGTGCCAGCACCCACGGACTAGCTTCAGCCGAGCAGTACTTC. Translation gives CASTHGLASAEQYF.

A few counts support this clone. The chain employs TRBV7-9 and TRBJ2-5; D remains unclear. This CDR3 region has 13 residues. Trimming removed 5 bases from V and 5 bases from J, with 12 bases in between. Germline CDR1 and CDR2: SEHNR and FQNEAQ (reference sequence). CDR3 DNA: TGTGCCAGCAGCCGTCGGGTTTCGGAGACCCAGTACTTC. This sequence encodes CASSRRVSETQYF.

The rearrangement links TRBV6-4 to TRBJ2-3; 9 bases fit TRBD2. The CDR3 consists of 15 residues. V was clipped by 0 bases and J by 4 bases; unmatched bases: 2. Germline CDR1 is MRHNA and CDR2 is SNTAGT. CDR3 nucleotide sequence: TGTGCCAGCAGTGACTCTAGCGGGGGAGCAGATACGCAGTATTTT. This codes for CASSDSSGGADTQYF.